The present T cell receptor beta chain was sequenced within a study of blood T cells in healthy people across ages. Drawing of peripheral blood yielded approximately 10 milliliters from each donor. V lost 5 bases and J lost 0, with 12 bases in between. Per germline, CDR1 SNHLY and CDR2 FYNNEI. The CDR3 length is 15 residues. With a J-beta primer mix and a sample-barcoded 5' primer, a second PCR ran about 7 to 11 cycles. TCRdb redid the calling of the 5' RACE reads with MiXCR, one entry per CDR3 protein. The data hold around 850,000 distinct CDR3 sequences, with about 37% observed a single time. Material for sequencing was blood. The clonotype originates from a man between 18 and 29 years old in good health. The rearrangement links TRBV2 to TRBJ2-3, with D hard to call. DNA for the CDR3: TGTGCCAGCAGTCCTGACATACCAAGCACAGATACGCAGTATTTT. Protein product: CASSPDIPSTDTQYF. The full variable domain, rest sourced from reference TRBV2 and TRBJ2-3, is EPEVTQTPSHQVTQMGQEVILRCVPISNHLYFYWYRQILGQKVEFLVSFYNNEISEKSEIFDDQFSVERPDGSNFTLKIRSTKLEDSAMYFCASSPDIPSTDTQYFGPGTRLTVL.